These 32 T cell receptor beta chains originate from one sample sequenced in a study of Ad26.COV2.S vaccination and SARS-CoV-2 variants. Repertoires were generated with immunoSEQ multiplex PCR, while TCRdb's copy carries only in-frame clones and drops some. The data contain around 370,000 clones, around 92% of them singletons. Here the sequenced sample was peripheral blood, taken after recovery from COVID-19. These receptors were obtained from a human donor who had recovered from COVID-19.

This clone was recorded a few times. The chain recombines TRBV6-4 with TRBJ1-4; D might be TRBD1 (6 bases). Trimming removed 2 bases from V and 2 bases from J, with 9 bases in between. The CDR3 consists of 15 residues. Germline lookup yields CDR1 MRHNA and CDR2 SNTAGT. This chain's CDR3 is CASSDGGGTNEKLFF. CDR3 coding DNA: TGTGCCAGCAGTGACGGGGGCGGCACTAATGAAAAACTGTTTTTT.

This clone was counted once. V gene TRBV19 combines with J gene TRBJ2-7; D not resolved. CDR3 length: 16 amino acids. The germline V and J ends were trimmed by 1 base and 0 bases, with 13 bases remaining between them. Germline V gene lookup returns CDR1 LNHDA and CDR2 SQIVND (reference sequence). The CDR3 DNA follows: TGTGCCAGTAGTATAGTAGCCGGACCGAGCTCCTACGAGCAGTACTTC. Translated, it gives CASSIVAGPSSYEQYF.

This clone was counted only a few times. The chain joins TRBV10-2 to TRBJ2-2; D is ambiguous. The length of the CDR3 is 15 residues. V lost 3 bases to trimming and J lost 6 bases, with 14 bases between them. Germline V gene data show CDR1 as WSHSY and CDR2 as SAAADI. The CDR3 DNA reads TGCGCCAGCAGTGAAGGCCTTACCGGTGCCGGGGAGCTGTTTTTT. This sequence encodes CASSEGLTGAGELFF.

The chain couples TRBV11-2 to TRBJ2-3; D is possibly TRBD2 (6 bases). CDR1 is SGHAT and CDR2 is FQNNGV in the germline V gene. This CDR3 contains 16 residues. V was shortened by 5 bases and J by 0 bases, with 15 bases between the two germline ends. The CDR3 region is CASSKKEGLSTDTQYF. In DNA form, the CDR3 reads TGTGCCAGCAGCAAAAAGGAGGGCCTGAGCACAGATACGCAGTATTTT. Combining the CDR3 with reference TRBV11-2 and TRBJ2-3 gives the whole variable domain EAGVAQSPRYKIIEKRQSVAFWCNPISGHATLYWYQQILGQGPKLLIQFQNNGVVDDSQLPKDRFSAERLKGVDSTLKIQPAKLEDSAVYLCASSKKEGLSTDTQYFGPGTRLTVL.

The chain carries TRBV29-1 and TRBJ2-1; no definite D call. Trimming cost V 0 bases and J 8 bases, with 5 bases left between them. Germline V CDR1 and CDR2: SQVTM, ANQGSEA. The CDR3 length is 11 residues. The CDR3 nucleotides are TGCAGCGTTGAAGATCGGTATGAGCAGTTCTTC. This encodes CSVEDRYEQFF.

The J gene is TRBJ2-6, the V gene TRBV14; 7 nucleotides agree with TRBD2. Losses at the gene ends were 4 bases for V and 7 bases for J; bases not matched to a gene: 7. CDR3 size: 15 residues. Germline assignment: CDR1 SGHDN and CDR2 FVKESK. The CDR3 spells CASSPGRVAANVLTF. DNA of the CDR3: TGTGCCAGCAGCCCGGGGAGGGTGGCCGCCAACGTCCTGACTTTC.

The V gene is TRBV4-1, the J gene TRBJ1-1; 10 positions match TRBD1. Germline CDR1 and CDR2: MGHRA and YSYEKL. The V and J ends lost 3 bases and 10 bases, in that order; junction bases with no gene match: 8. CDR3 length: 14 residues. DNA for the CDR3: TGCGCCAGCAGCCACCCGGGACAGGGGATGGTAGCTTTCTTT. Its translation: CASSHPGQGMVAFF.

With regard to this clone: One end of the junction varies from germline; a read error may be responsible. The chain recombines TRBV6-1 with TRBJ2-6; perhaps TRBD2 as D (5 bases). The CDR3 spans 16 residues. Germline CDR1 reads MNHNS; CDR2 reads SASEGT. The CDR3 protein is CASSEGRFLGANVLTF. The CDR3 DNA is TGTGCCAGCAGCGAAGGGAGATTTCTGGGAGCCAACGTCCTGACTTTC.

The chain combines TRBV6-2 or TRBV6-3 with TRBJ1-2, with 7 nucleotides matching TRBD1. CDR1 and CDR2 from the germline V gene are MNHEY and SVGEGT. The J segment lost 3 bases and the V segment lost 5 bases, leaving 3 bases of the junction unmatched. CDR3 length: 13 amino acids. For the CDR3, the DNA is TGTGCCAGCAGTGCCACAGGGGACTATGGCTACACCTTC. Its protein product is CASSATGDYGYTF.

This chain links TRBV9 with TRBJ1-6; D not resolved. With 0 bases removed from V and 5 bases from J, the gap between germline ends came to 6 bases. Looked up from germline, CDR1 is SGDLS and CDR2 is YYNGEE. CDR3 length: 14 residues. For the CDR3, the DNA is TGTGCCAGCAGCGTAGTGGACGATAATTCACCCCTCCACTTT. It is translated as CASSVVDDNSPLHF.

The chain carries TRBV4-1 and TRBJ1-5, with a possible D match to TRBD1 (5 bases). Looked up from germline, CDR1 is MGHRA and CDR2 is YSYEKL. The CDR3 loop spans 15 amino acids. Trimming cost V 0 bases and J 7 bases, with 13 bases left between them. Written as DNA, the CDR3 is TGCGCCAGCAGCCAAGATGCCGGGGGTAGCCAGCCCCAGCATTTT. Translating gives CASSQDAGGSQPQHF.

V is TRBV24-1 and J is TRBJ2-1; a weak D match, TRBD2 (5 bases). CDR1 KGHDR and CDR2 SFDVKD come from the germline V gene. Trimming cost V 9 bases and J 6 bases, with 14 bases left between them. The CDR3 is made up of 13 amino acids. CDR3 residues: CATSSEGFNEQFF. The CDR3 DNA is TGTGCCACCTCCTCCGAGGGTTTCAATGAGCAGTTCTTC.

The chain uses TRBV5-4 and TRBJ1-4; D perhaps matches TRBD1 (5 bases). The V gene lost 4 bases and the J gene lost 2 bases, with 9 bases spanning the gap. Germline assignment: CDR1 SGHNT and CDR2 YYREEE (reference sequence). This CDR3 is built from 14 residues. The CDR3 here is CASSTPGTNEKLFF. In DNA, the CDR3 is TGTGCCAGCAGCACCCCAGGGACTAATGAAAAACTGTTTTTT. Drawing the rest from reference TRBV5-4 and TRBJ1-4, the complete variable domain is ETGVTQSPTHLIKTRGQQVTLRCSSQSGHNTVSWYQQALGQGPQFIFQYYREEENGRGNFPPRFSGLQFPNYSSELNVNALELDDSALYLCASSTPGTNEKLFFGSGTQLSVL.

The J gene is TRBJ2-5, the V gene TRBV4-1, with D possibly being TRBD1 (5 bases). The CDR3 has 17 residues. Trimming pared 0 bases from V and 1 base from J, leaving 15 bases between. Germline lookup yields CDR1 MGHRA and CDR2 YSYEKL. DNA of the CDR3: TGCGCCAGCAGCCAAGATGGGGCAGTAAGCTTCCAAGAGACCCAGTACTTC. It codes for CASSQDGAVSFQETQYF.

V and J are TRBV5-4 and TRBJ1-1, with D hard to call. Germline CDR1 SGHNT, CDR2 YYREEE (reference sequence). This CDR3 comprises 16 residues. The V and J ends lost 6 bases and 1 base respectively, with 19 bases between them. CDR3 coding DNA: TGTGCCAGCAACCAAGGCTGGCTCGATCCGAACACTGAAGCTTTCTTT. Translated, it gives CASNQGWLDPNTEAFF.

The V gene is TRBV6-2 or TRBV6-3, the J gene TRBJ2-7; either TRBD1 or TRBD2 may fit D (5 bases each). The ends were cut back, 5 bases at V and 2 bases at J, with 22 bases in the middle. Germline-derived CDR1 and CDR2 are MNHEY and SVGEGT. The CDR3 extends over 17 amino acids. The CDR3: CASSVHFGAGFPYEQYF. CDR3 nucleotide sequence: TGTGCCAGCAGTGTCCATTTCGGGGCAGGGTTTCCCTACGAGCAGTACTTC.

The chain has TRBV7-8 and TRBJ2-6; D ambiguous. Trimming removed 1 base from V and 6 bases from J, with 7 bases in between. Germline CDR1 is SGHVS and CDR2 is FQNEAQ. The CDR3 contains 14 residues. Here the CDR3 reads CASSLEGKANVLTF. As DNA, the CDR3 is TGTGCCAGCAGCTTAGAGGGAAAGGCCAACGTCCTGACTTTC.

The chain has TRBV7-2 and TRBJ1-5; D is undetermined. The CDR3 is 14 amino acids. Per the germline V gene, CDR1 is SGHTA and CDR2 is FQGNSA. Trimming removed 5 bases from V and 3 bases from J, with 11 bases in between. In DNA form, the CDR3 reads TGTGCCAGCAGCCCTCGCCCAGACAATCAGCCCCAGCATTTT. It specifies CASSPRPDNQPQHF.

This clone was recorded a few times. The genes are TRBV2 and TRBJ1-5; 7 bases fit TRBD1. With V trimmed by 7 bases and J by 2 bases, 8 bases remained unmatched. Germline V CDR1 and CDR2: SNHLY, FYNNEI. This CDR3 spans 15 amino acids. The CDR3 here is CASMSSGTGNQPQHF. The DNA of the CDR3 is TGTGCCAGCATGAGTTCCGGGACAGGCAATCAGCCCCAGCATTTT.

The chain recombines TRBV11-2 with TRBJ2-5; TRBD2 might be the D (6 bases). Germline loops: CDR1 SGHAT, CDR2 FQNNGV. The ends were cut back, 1 base at V and 1 base at J, with 10 bases in the middle. This CDR3 contains 15 residues. DNA of the CDR3: TGTGCCAGCAGCTTAGGATACGGGGGCCAAGAGACCCAGTACTTC. This sequence encodes CASSLGYGGQETQYF.

The chain couples TRBV27 to TRBJ2-7; the D gene is possibly TRBD1 (5 bases). CDR1 is MNHEY and CDR2 is SMNVEV in the germline V gene (reference sequence). Trimming took off 0 bases at V and 6 bases at J, with 9 bases between the two ends. CDR3 size: 13 residues. CDR3 bases: TGTGCCAGCAGTTTATCGCAGGGTGGCGAGCAGTACTTC. Amino acids: CASSLSQGGEQYF.

This clone was counted once. V is TRBV6-2 or TRBV6-3 and J is TRBJ2-3; 10 nucleotides match TRBD1. There are 16 residues in the CDR3. V was pared by 0 bases and J by 4 bases, with 4 bases of the junction left unmatched. The germline gives CDR1 MNHEY, CDR2 SVGEGT. CDR3 in DNA: TGTGCCAGCAGTTACTCACTCGACAGGGGGCCAGATACGCAGTATTTT. Protein: CASSYSLDRGPDTQYF.

This clone occurred a few times. The chain is built from TRBV4-1 and TRBJ1-6, with D unclear. Germline V gene sequence: CDR1 MGHRA, CDR2 YSYEKL. The CDR3 has 14 residues. The V end lost 3 bases, the J end lost 6 bases, and 9 bases lay between the germline ends. This chain's CDR3 is CASSQQVINSPLHF. In DNA form, the CDR3 reads TGCGCCAGCAGCCAGCAGGTGATTAATTCACCCCTCCACTTT.

The chain carries TRBV14 and TRBJ1-4; no definite D call. Germline-derived CDR1 and CDR2 are SGHDN and FVKESK. Trimming removed 3 bases from V and 4 bases from J, with 6 bases in between. The CDR3 consists of 13 residues. The CDR3 DNA sequence: TGTGCCAGCAGCCACCTACTTAATGAAAAACTGTTTTTT. It translates to CASSHLLNEKLFF.

The V gene is TRBV3-1 (or the pseudogene TRBV3-2), the J gene TRBJ1-2; D remains unclear. Per the germline V gene, CDR1 is LGHDT and CDR2 is YNNKEL (reference sequence). Trimming took 4 bases from V and 1 from J, leaving 10 bases between them. This CDR3 is 14 amino acids long. In nucleotides, the CDR3 is TGTGCCAGCAGCCTCCCGCCCAGTAACTATGGCTACACCTTC. Protein sequence: CASSLPPSNYGYTF.

The sample holds a few counts of this clone. The chain employs TRBV7-2 and TRBJ1-5; 10 nucleotides match TRBD1. J was trimmed by 4 bases and V by 2 bases; bases with no gene match: 8. From germline, CDR1 is SGHTA and CDR2 FQGNSA. The CDR3 is 17 residues long. CDR3 in amino acids: CASSLRDRGQLNQPQHF. Here the CDR3 DNA reads TGTGCCAGCAGCTTAAGGGACAGGGGCCAACTAAATCAGCCCCAGCATTTT.

The rearrangement joins TRBV19 to TRBJ1-2; D unclear. V lost 1 base, J lost 1 base, and 10 bases lay in between. Per the germline V gene, CDR1 is LNHDA and CDR2 is SQIVND (reference sequence). This CDR3 region has 15 residues. The DNA of the CDR3 is TGTGCCAGTAGTATAGGGCAGCGGTATAACTATGGCTACACCTTC. Translating gives CASSIGQRYNYGYTF. Drawing the rest from reference TRBV19 and TRBJ1-2, the complete variable domain is DGGITQSPKYLFRKEGQNVTLSCEQNLNHDAMYWYRQDPGQGLRLIYYSQIVNDFQKGDIAEGYSVSREKKESFPLTVTSAQKNPTAFYLCASSIGQRYNYGYTFGSGTRLTVV.

This clone appeared a few times. The chain combines TRBV7-6 with TRBJ1-5; 10 bases line up with TRBD1. The germline V gene has CDR1 SGHVS and CDR2 FNYEAQ. This CDR3 has 15 amino acids. V shed 5 bases, J shed 5 bases, and the junction held 6 bases outside the gene matches. CDR3 DNA: TGTGCCAGCAGCCTTCGGGACAGGGGCGATCAGCCCCAGCATTTT. Encoded protein: CASSLRDRGDQPQHF.

V and J are TRBV9 and TRBJ2-2; D might be TRBD2 (7 bases). The CDR3 spans 14 residues. V was trimmed by 8 bases and J by 2 bases, leaving 13 bases between them. Germline lookup yields CDR1 SGDLS and CDR2 YYNGEE. CDR3 loop: CASGGGFNTGELFF. The DNA of the CDR3 is TGTGCCAGTGGCGGGGGCTTTAACACCGGGGAGCTGTTTTTT.

The CDR3 DNA reads as TGTGCCAGCAGCTTAGGGGGTCCCTACGAGCAGTACTTC. Residues: CASSLGGPYEQYF. The chain couples TRBV7-9 to TRBJ2-7, with D hard to call. V lost 1 base to trimming and J lost 2 bases, with 6 bases between them. CDR1 is SEHNR and CDR2 is FQNEAQ in the germline V gene (reference sequence). The CDR3 extends over 13 amino acids.

The chain combines TRBV19 with TRBJ2-2; D ambiguous. In germline, CDR1 is LNHDA, CDR2 SQIVND (reference sequence). With 11 bases removed from V and 2 bases from J, the gap between germline ends came to 15 bases. There are 14 residues in the CDR3. This CDR3 is CAAAGRTNTGELFF. For the CDR3, the DNA is TGTGCCGCGGCCGGCAGAACAAACACCGGGGAGCTGTTTTTT.

The rearrangement joins TRBV7-2 to TRBJ2-1, with D possibly TRBD1 on 5 matching bases. The CDR3 is 16 residues long. Trimming shortened V by 1 base and J by 5 bases, and 15 bases separated the two germline ends. Germline values: CDR1 SGHTA, CDR2 FQGNSA. CDR3: CASSLGPPRGNNEQFF. As DNA, the CDR3 is TGTGCCAGCAGCTTAGGGCCGCCTAGGGGAAACAATGAGCAGTTCTTC.